Included here is one T cell receptor beta chain sequence, with context. Clones were sequenced by immunoSEQ multiplex PCR, and TCRdb holds only the in-frame ones, with some missing. The table shows about 93,000 clones, with around four fifths occurring only once. This entry comes from a study of blood T cell repertoires in COVID-19. On the study more broadly: T cells, B-cell-depleted T cells, or PBMCs provided the cDNA or gDNA that served as material.

The source of this sequence is a human donor in a cohort sampled during active COVID-19. The specimen sequenced was peripheral blood.

The CDR3: CASSSRRPGSHYEQYF. DNA for the CDR3: TGTGCCAGCAGCTCTCGGCGACCAGGCAGCCACTACGAGCAGTACTTC. The V gene is TRBV11-2, the J gene TRBJ2-7; D is uncertain. The CDR3 is 16 residues long. Trimming removed 4 bases from V and 3 bases from J, with 19 bases in between. CDR1 is SGHAT and CDR2 is FQNNGV in the germline V gene.